This T cell receptor (beta chain) was documented in a study of blood T cell repertoires in COVID-19. The overall study: PBMCs, B-cell-depleted T cells, or T cells were the source of the cDNA or gDNA that made up the material.

This clone was picked up a small number of times. How the authors handled the data: Using reference gene primer amplification, nucleated cell counts were estimated. Sequencing used immunoSEQ multiplex PCR; TCRdb keeps in-frame clones, though not all of them. V and J calls and clone size come straight from that table; D and trimming were deduced from the DNA. The data contain some 210,000 clones, roughly 86% of them singletons. Allocation to cohorts depended on clinical history reported by the participants. The CDR3 has 14 amino acids. J lost 8 bases, V lost 5 bases, and 10 bases had no gene match. The V gene's germline CDR1 is SGHTA and CDR2 FQGTGA.

The clonotype comes from a man younger than 35 with acute COVID-19. The V call is TRBV7-3, the J call TRBJ2-7, with 9 positions matching TRBD2. Sequencing was carried out using PBMCs or T cells enriched from blood (not recorded which). This CDR3 reads CASSPAGGTDQQYF. CDR3 sequence (DNA): TGTGCCAGCAGCCCCGCGGGGGGGACCGATCAGCAGTACTTC.